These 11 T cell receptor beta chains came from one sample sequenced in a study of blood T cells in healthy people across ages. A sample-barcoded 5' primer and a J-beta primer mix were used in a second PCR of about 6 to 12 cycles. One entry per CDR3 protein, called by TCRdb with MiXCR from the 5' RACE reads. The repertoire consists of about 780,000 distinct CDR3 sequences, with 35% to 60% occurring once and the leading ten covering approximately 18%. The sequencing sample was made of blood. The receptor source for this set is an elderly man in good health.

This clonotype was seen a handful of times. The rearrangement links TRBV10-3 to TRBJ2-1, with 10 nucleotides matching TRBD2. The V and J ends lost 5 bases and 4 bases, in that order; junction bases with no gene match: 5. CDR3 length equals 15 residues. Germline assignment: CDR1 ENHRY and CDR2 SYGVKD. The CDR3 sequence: CAISYNSGRYNEQFF. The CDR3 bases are TGTGCCATCAGTTACAATAGCGGGAGGTACAATGAGCAGTTCTTC.

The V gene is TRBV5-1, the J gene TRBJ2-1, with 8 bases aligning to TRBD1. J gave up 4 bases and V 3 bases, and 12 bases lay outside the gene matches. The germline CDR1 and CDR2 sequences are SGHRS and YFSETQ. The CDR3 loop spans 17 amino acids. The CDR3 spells CASSYPGGARVYNEQFF. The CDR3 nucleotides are TGCGCCAGCAGCTATCCAGGGGGCGCAAGGGTTTACAATGAGCAGTTCTTC.

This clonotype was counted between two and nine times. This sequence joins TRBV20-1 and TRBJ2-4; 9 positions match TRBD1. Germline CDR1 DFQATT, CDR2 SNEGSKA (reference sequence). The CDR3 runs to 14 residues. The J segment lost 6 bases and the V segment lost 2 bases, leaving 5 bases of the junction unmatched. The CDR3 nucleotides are TGCAGTGCTAGATGGGACAGGGCACCAAACATTCAGTACTTC. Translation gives CSARWDRAPNIQYF.

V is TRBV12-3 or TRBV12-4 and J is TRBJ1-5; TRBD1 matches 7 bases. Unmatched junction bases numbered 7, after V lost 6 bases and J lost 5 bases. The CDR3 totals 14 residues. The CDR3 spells CASSWRDSYQPQHF. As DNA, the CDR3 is TGTGCCAGCAGCTGGAGGGACAGCTATCAGCCCCAGCATTTT.

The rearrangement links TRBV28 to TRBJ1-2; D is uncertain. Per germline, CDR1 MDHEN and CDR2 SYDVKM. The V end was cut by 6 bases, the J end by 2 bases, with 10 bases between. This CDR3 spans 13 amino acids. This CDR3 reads CASRRGPNYGYTF. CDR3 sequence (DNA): TGTGCCAGCAGACGTGGACCGAACTATGGCTACACCTTC.

The CDR3: CASSNPGSSYEQYF. The DNA for the CDR3 is TGTGCCAGCAGTAATCCGGGATCTTCCTACGAGCAGTACTTC. The chain links TRBV6-1 to TRBJ2-7; D might be TRBD2 (5 bases). This CDR3 contains 14 residues. Germline V gives CDR1 MNHNS, CDR2 SASEGT. V lost 5 bases, J lost 1 base, and 12 bases lay in between.

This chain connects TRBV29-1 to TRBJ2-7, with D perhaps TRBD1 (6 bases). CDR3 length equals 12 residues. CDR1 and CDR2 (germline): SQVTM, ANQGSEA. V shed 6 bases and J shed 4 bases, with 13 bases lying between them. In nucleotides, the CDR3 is TGCAGCGTCTCCGGGACAAGGTACGAGCAGTACTTC. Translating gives CSVSGTRYEQYF.

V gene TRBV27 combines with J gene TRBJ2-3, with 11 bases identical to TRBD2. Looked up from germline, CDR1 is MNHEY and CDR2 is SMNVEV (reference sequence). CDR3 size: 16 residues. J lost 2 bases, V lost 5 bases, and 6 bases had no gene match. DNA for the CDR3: TGTGCCAGCAGTACCTCTAGCGGGGGGACCACAGATACGCAGTATTTT. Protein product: CASSTSSGGTTDTQYF.

DNA of the CDR3: TGTGCCAGCAGAGCGGAGACTTTTGGCGAGCAGTACTTC. It specifies CASRAETFGEQYF. This rearrangement joins TRBV12-3 or TRBV12-4 to TRBJ2-7; the D gene is possibly TRBD2 (5 bases). The CDR3 spans 13 residues. V was trimmed by 6 bases and J by 6 bases, leaving 15 bases between them.

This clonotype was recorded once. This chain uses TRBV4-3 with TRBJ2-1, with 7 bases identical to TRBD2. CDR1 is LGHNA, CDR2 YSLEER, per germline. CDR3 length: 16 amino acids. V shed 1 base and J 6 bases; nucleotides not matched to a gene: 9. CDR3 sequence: CASSQGGGRAVNEQFF. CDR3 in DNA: TGCGCCAGCAGCCAAGGTGGAGGGAGGGCCGTCAATGAGCAGTTCTTC.

CDR3 in amino acids: CSAFGTSEAKNIQYF. The CDR3 region has the DNA TGCAGTGCTTTCGGGACTAGCGAAGCCAAAAACATTCAGTACTTC. The genes are TRBV20-1 and TRBJ2-5, with TRBD2 identical over 10 bases. With the DNA end fitting TRBJ2-4 better, the J assignment may be wrong. This CDR3 has 15 residues. Germline values: CDR1 DFQATT, CDR2 SNEGSKA (reference sequence).